This TCR beta chain was sequenced in a study of shared clonotypes between healthy human individuals. Study-wide context: The study used three CD4 naive, three CD4 memory, two CD8 naive and one CD8 memory plate per donor.

An approximately 220 ng quantity of DNA, around 30,000 T cell genomes, went into the sorted-subset replicate PCRs. Some clones are missing from TCRdb's copy, which holds only in-frame ones; the method was immunoSEQ multiplex PCR. Of fewer than 700,000 clones listed, 85% to 95% were seen once; the top ten hold approximately 0.11%. Germline-derived CDR1 and CDR2 are MNHNS and SASEGT. This CDR3 comprises 16 residues. V dropped 3 bases and J dropped 2; count of bases not matched to a gene: 5. As regards this clone: The antigen is not known.

General study results and limits: Blood was the sole source, and tissue repertoires probably differ.

CD45RO-negative cells were positively selected for CCR7, leaving out terminally differentiated effector memory CD45RA+ cells. The chain employs TRBV6-1 and TRBJ2-7; 12 positions match TRBD1. Specimen: naive CD8+ T cells sorted from blood. This clonotype was obtained from a woman younger than 45 in good health. The CDR3 DNA sequence: TGTGCCAGCAGTGAGGGGACAGGGGGCAAAGCCTACGAGCAGTACTTC. Translating it yields CASSEGTGGKAYEQYF.